This T cell receptor beta chain stems from a study of cytomegalovirus exposure and HLA in healthy donors. Study observations and caveats: Beyond CMV serostatus, there was no information to go on about immune exposure.

A word on this clone: No antigen is known for it.

Germline V CDR1 and CDR2: LNHDA, SQIVND (reference sequence). This CDR3 is built from 16 residues. After removal of 5 bases from V and 5 bases from J, the junction contained 12 bases not matched to a gene. This PCR relied on a set of 60 Vbeta primers and 13 Jbeta primers. Assay: immunoSEQ multiplex PCR; the TCRdb copy retains only in-frame clones and omits some. Across about 160,000 clones, the top ten clones capture approximately 2% of the sample. The source is a man in his thirties or forties in good health and CMV-seronegative. The specimen sequenced was PBMCs. V is TRBV19 and J is TRBJ2-1, with TRBD2 matching over 7 bases. CDR3 sequence reads: CASSSPGGGRDNEQFF. CDR3 DNA sequence: TGTGCCAGTAGTTCGCCTGGGGGAGGGCGAGACAATGAGCAGTTCTTC.